Each of the 28 T cell receptor beta chains below was sequenced from the same sample in a study of T cell responses to AZD1222 COVID-19 vaccine. TCRdb keeps only in-frame clones here, not all; method: immunoSEQ multiplex PCR. The sample comprises 180,000 or so clones, around 88% of which are singletons, and approximately 8% rests with the top ten. The sample consisted of peripheral blood, taken on day 0 of AZD1222 vaccination. All receptors come from an adult in good health.

The chain couples TRBV5-1 to TRBJ2-5; the D is unclear. Germline V CDR1 and CDR2: SGHRS, YFSETQ. The CDR3 length is 14 residues. V lost 2 bases and J 5 bases, leaving 13 bases between the germline ends. Here the CDR3 DNA reads TGCGCCAGCAGCTTCAACCAAGTTGTGGAGACCCAGTACTTC. It yields the protein CASSFNQVVETQYF.

This chain connects TRBV28 to TRBJ2-7, with D possibly matching TRBD1 (5 bases). This CDR3 comprises 12 residues. Germline CDR1 is MDHEN and CDR2 is SYDVKM. The V end lost 3 bases, the J end lost 7 bases, and 10 bases lay between the germline ends. DNA of the CDR3: TGTGCCAGCAGTTTTGGGGCAGGGGAGCAGTACTTC. Translating it yields CASSFGAGEQYF.

This clone appeared once. The V gene is TRBV7-2, the J gene TRBJ1-6; D is unresolved. This CDR3 comprises 14 residues. V gave up 3 bases and J gave up 8 bases, with 11 bases separating them. Germline V gene data show CDR1 as SGHTA and CDR2 as FQGNSA. The CDR3 loop is CASSLGRPDSPLHF. The CDR3 nucleotides are TGTGCCAGCAGCTTGGGCAGGCCGGATTCACCCCTCCACTTT.

The chain joins TRBV5-4 to TRBJ2-7, with D perhaps being TRBD1 or TRBD2 (5 bases each). The CDR3 runs to 14 residues. CDR1 is SGHNT, CDR2 YYREEE, per germline (reference sequence). Trimming removed 6 bases from V and 2 bases from J, with 15 bases in between. CDR3 nucleotide sequence: TGTGCCAGCACCCTTCAGGGACGCACCTACGAGCAGTACTTC. As protein: CASTLQGRTYEQYF.

V gene TRBV2 combines with J gene TRBJ1-6; TRBD1 matches 8 bases. V lost 0 bases, J lost 3 bases, and 13 bases stayed unmatched. Germline values: CDR1 SNHLY, CDR2 FYNNEI. The CDR3 length is 20 residues. CDR3 region: CASSEAKEKQGGGYNSPLHF. The CDR3 coding sequence is TGTGCCAGCAGTGAAGCCAAAGAGAAACAGGGGGGAGGCTATAATTCACCCCTCCACTTT.

CDR3 bases: TGTGCCAGCAGTGAGAGGAGCTCCTATAATTCACCCCTCCACTTT. It yields the protein CASSERSSYNSPLHF. The gene calls are TRBV6-1 and TRBJ1-6; D gene uncertain. V was pared by 3 bases and J by 0 bases, with 6 bases between. This CDR3 has 15 amino acids. Germline lookup yields CDR1 MNHNS and CDR2 SASEGT.

The V and J genes are TRBV19 and TRBJ1-6; 8 bases map to TRBD1. The CDR3 runs to 13 residues. Trimming cost V 10 bases and J 7 bases; bases outside gene matches: 6. Germline CDR1 LNHDA, CDR2 SQIVND (reference sequence). CDR3 region: CATRTGPNSPLHF. The CDR3 region has the DNA TGTGCCACCCGGACAGGGCCGAATTCACCCCTCCACTTT.

This clone was seen a handful of times. V usage is TRBV19 and J usage is TRBJ1-2, with 8 bases that match TRBD1. CDR1 and CDR2 from the germline V gene are LNHDA and SQIVND (reference sequence). This CDR3 comprises 15 residues. V dropped 6 bases and J dropped 0; count of bases not matched to a gene: 6. This CDR3 is CASRDRAPANYGYTF. CDR3 coding DNA: TGTGCCAGTAGGGACAGGGCCCCTGCTAACTATGGCTACACCTTC.

V and J are TRBV27 and TRBJ2-6; D is unresolved. The CDR3 sequence is 13 residues long. The V gene's germline CDR1 is MNHEY and CDR2 SMNVEV (reference sequence). V was clipped by 6 bases and J by 1 base, with 4 bases between them. CDR3: CASRGSGANVLTF. CDR3 DNA: TGTGCCAGCAGGGGATCTGGGGCCAACGTCCTGACTTTC.

This clone appeared once. This sequence joins TRBV7-9 and TRBJ2-6; 8 nucleotides agree with TRBD1. CDR1 and CDR2 (germline): SEHNR, FQNEAQ (reference sequence). This CDR3 is 16 amino acids long. Unmatched junction bases numbered 2, after V lost 4 bases and J lost 0 bases. The CDR3 DNA sequence: TGTGCCAGCAGCTGGGACAGGAGCTCTGGGGCCAACGTCCTGACTTTC. Amino acids: CASSWDRSSGANVLTF.

The chain employs TRBV7-2 and TRBJ1-6; D gene ambiguous. Trimming left V 1 base short and J 0 bases short, with 7 bases between. Per germline, CDR1 SGHTA and CDR2 FQGNSA. This CDR3 is built from 16 residues. The CDR3 spells CASSLGRSSYNSPLHF. The CDR3 coding sequence is TGTGCCAGCAGCTTAGGAAGGAGCTCCTATAATTCACCCCTCCACTTT.

The chain carries TRBV4-3 and TRBJ1-2; tentative D call: TRBD1 (5 bases). This CDR3 is built from 15 residues. Germline-derived CDR1 and CDR2 are LGHNA and YSLEER. Deletions cut 1 base from V and 2 bases from J, with 11 bases between. The CDR3 loop reads CASSQGAGANYGYTF. The CDR3 DNA reads as TGCGCCAGCAGCCAAGGTGCCGGGGCGAACTATGGCTACACCTTC.

This chain joins TRBV7-2 and TRBJ2-1, with D hard to call. Looked up from germline, CDR1 is SGHTA and CDR2 is FQGNSA. The V end lost 3 bases, the J end lost 9 bases, and 18 bases lay between the germline ends. The CDR3 totals 15 residues. The CDR3 region has the DNA TGTGCCAGCAGCTTTAAGGCAGAAAATGGTTTTGAGCAGTTCTTC. It is translated as CASSFKAENGFEQFF.

This chain joins TRBV19 and TRBJ2-3; D ambiguous. Per the germline V gene, CDR1 is LNHDA and CDR2 is SQIVND (reference sequence). The CDR3 runs 14 residues. V gave up 2 bases and J gave up 5 bases, with 11 bases separating them. The CDR3 sequence is CASSIPSRGDTQYF. The CDR3 DNA is TGTGCCAGTAGTATACCTAGTCGAGGAGATACGCAGTATTTT.

This clone was found once. This chain links TRBV19 with TRBJ1-5, with no clear D. V lost 6 bases and J 0 bases, leaving 12 bases between the germline ends. This CDR3 contains 15 residues. CDR1 is LNHDA, CDR2 SQIVND, per germline (reference sequence). The chain's CDR3 is CASSPMRDSNQPQHF. The DNA of the CDR3 is TGTGCCAGTAGCCCCATGAGGGATAGCAATCAGCCCCAGCATTTT.

The chain employs TRBV7-2 and TRBJ1-3, with 10 bases identical to TRBD1. Germline-derived CDR1 and CDR2 are SGHTA and FQGNSA. Trimming cost V 5 bases and J 2 bases; bases outside gene matches: 6. CDR3 length: 16 residues. The CDR3 nucleotides read TGTGCCAGCAGCACGATCGGACAGGGGGCTGGAAACACCATATATTTT. Protein product: CASSTIGQGAGNTIYF.

The chain joins TRBV5-1 to TRBJ2-5; maybe TRBD2 (6 bases). V shed 0 bases and J shed 5 bases, with 11 bases lying between them. The CDR3 length is 14 residues. Germline CDR1 reads SGHRS; CDR2 reads YFSETQ. For the CDR3, the DNA is TGCGCCAGCAGCTTGGCCTTTGGGGGGGAGACCCAGTACTTC. Its translation: CASSLAFGGETQYF. Drawing the rest from reference TRBV5-1 and TRBJ2-5, the complete variable domain is KAGVTQTPRYLIKTRGQQVTLSCSPISGHRSVSWYQQTPGQGLQFLFEYFSETQRNKGNFPGRFSGRQFSNSRSEMNVSTLELGDSALYLCASSLAFGGETQYFGPGTRLLVL.

The chain employs TRBV9 and TRBJ1-2; unclear D gene. Per the germline V gene, CDR1 is SGDLS and CDR2 is YYNGEE. The CDR3 runs 17 residues. The V gene lost 4 bases and the J gene lost 0 bases, with 19 bases spanning the gap. The CDR3: CASSTNPGPPANYGYTF. The DNA of the CDR3 is TGTGCCAGCAGCACCAATCCTGGGCCCCCAGCTAACTATGGCTACACCTTC.

The V gene is TRBV29-1, the J gene TRBJ2-5; a weak D match, TRBD1 (5 bases). The CDR3 runs 12 residues. Trimming cost V 2 bases and J 5 bases, with 9 bases left between them. Germline CDR1 and CDR2: SQVTM and ANQGSEA. In nucleotides, the CDR3 is TGCAGCGTTGAATACCCAGGGGAGACCCAGTACTTC. Translated: CSVEYPGETQYF.

The chain employs TRBV6-5 and TRBJ2-2, with a weak D call TRBD2 (5 bases). Germline V CDR1 and CDR2: MNHEY, SVGAGI. CDR3 length: 16 residues. Trimming stripped 4 bases from V and 1 base from J, with 13 bases between. CDR3 region: CASSLGYGRNTGELFF. The CDR3 region has the DNA TGTGCCAGCAGTTTAGGGTATGGGAGGAACACCGGGGAGCTGTTTTTT.

This sequence joins TRBV7-2 and TRBJ1-1; D is unclear. The V gene's germline CDR1 is SGHTA and CDR2 FQGNSA. This CDR3 spans 13 amino acids. Trimming removed 5 bases from V and 1 base from J, with 8 bases in between. The CDR3 DNA follows: TGTGCCAGCAGCGTTGGGCCGAACACTGAAGCTTTCTTT. It specifies CASSVGPNTEAFF.

The genes are TRBV7-9 and TRBJ2-7; TRBD1 matches 9 bases. V shed 4 bases, J shed 3 bases, and the junction held 10 bases outside the gene matches. Germline V CDR1 and CDR2: SEHNR, FQNEAQ (reference sequence). The CDR3 is 16 amino acids. The CDR3 is CASSSGPGQGFYEQYF. CDR3 coding DNA: TGTGCCAGCAGCTCAGGCCCGGGACAGGGCTTCTACGAGCAGTACTTC.

The chain links TRBV7-8 to TRBJ2-1; D may match TRBD1 or TRBD2 (7 bases each). This CDR3 comprises 17 residues. Deletions cut 5 bases from V and 7 bases from J, with 24 bases between. CDR1 is SGHVS and CDR2 is FQNEAQ in the germline V gene. CDR3: CASSDTGEGFLRNEQFF. The DNA for the CDR3 is TGTGCCAGCAGCGACACAGGGGAGGGATTTTTAAGGAATGAGCAGTTCTTC.

This chain links TRBV15 with TRBJ2-5; D uncertain. The germline CDR1 and CDR2 sequences are LNHNV and YYDKDF (reference sequence). The CDR3 runs 12 residues. V lost 3 bases, J lost 1 base, and 3 bases lay in between. CDR3 loop: CATSSSQETQYF. The DNA of the CDR3 is TGTGCCACCAGCAGCTCCCAAGAGACCCAGTACTTC.

The chain couples TRBV6-5 to TRBJ1-2, with D maybe TRBD1 (6 bases). Trimming pared 6 bases from V and 8 bases from J, leaving 16 bases between. This CDR3 is 13 amino acids long. CDR1 and CDR2 (germline): MNHEY, SVGAGI. Here the CDR3 DNA reads TGTGCCAGCAGGGGAGGGGGGGCTCGAGGCTACACCTTC. This gives the protein CASRGGGARGYTF.

A few counts support this clone. The chain links TRBV9 to TRBJ2-2, with no clear D. The ends were cut back, 0 bases at V and 4 bases at J, with 10 bases in the middle. CDR3 length equals 15 residues. Germline lookup yields CDR1 SGDLS and CDR2 YYNGEE. The CDR3 DNA sequence: TGTGCCAGCAGCGTAGGAGAGACGGTCACCGGGGAGCTGTTTTTT. As protein: CASSVGETVTGELFF.

The CDR3 DNA is TGTGCCAGCATCTTACGAGGGGAGAGCACAGATACGCAGTATTTT. Encoded protein: CASILRGESTDTQYF. The V gene is TRBV27, the J gene TRBJ2-3, with D possibly being TRBD1 or TRBD2 (5 bases each). The germline CDR1 and CDR2 sequences are MNHEY and SMNVEV (reference sequence). V was pared by 7 bases and J by 0 bases, with 14 bases between. This CDR3 has 15 residues.

The rearrangement joins TRBV6-4 to TRBJ2-3; tentatively, D is TRBD1 (6 bases). The germline CDR1 and CDR2 sequences are MRHNA and SNTAGT. Deletions cut 3 bases from V and 3 bases from J, with 13 bases between. This CDR3 region has 15 residues. The CDR3 sequence: CASSETDSLTDTQYF. The DNA of the CDR3 is TGTGCCAGCAGTGAAACGGACAGCCTTACAGATACGCAGTATTTT.